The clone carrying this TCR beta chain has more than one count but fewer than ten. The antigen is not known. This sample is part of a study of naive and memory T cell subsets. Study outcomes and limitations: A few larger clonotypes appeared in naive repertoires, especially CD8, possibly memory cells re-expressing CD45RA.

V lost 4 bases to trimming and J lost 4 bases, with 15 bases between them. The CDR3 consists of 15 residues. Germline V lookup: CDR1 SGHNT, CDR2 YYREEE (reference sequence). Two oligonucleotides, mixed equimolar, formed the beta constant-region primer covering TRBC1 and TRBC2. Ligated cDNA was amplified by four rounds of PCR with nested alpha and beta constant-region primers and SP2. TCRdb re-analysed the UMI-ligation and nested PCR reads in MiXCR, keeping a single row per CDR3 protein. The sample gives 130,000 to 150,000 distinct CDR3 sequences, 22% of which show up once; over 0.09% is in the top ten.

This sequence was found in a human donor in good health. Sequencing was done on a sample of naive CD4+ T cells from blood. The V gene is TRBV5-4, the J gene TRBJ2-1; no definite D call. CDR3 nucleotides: TGTGCCAGCAGCATAGTGGGATCTTCTTACAATGAGCAGTTCTTC. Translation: CASSIVGSSYNEQFF.